This record covers a single TCR beta chain. Its target is not known. The data were produced by immunoSEQ multiplex PCR, yet TCRdb's version contains in-frame clones alone and is incomplete. This table holds 15,000 to 20,000 clones, over 50% found once. This sample was included in a study of Tregs in tolerant kidney transplant recipients. This CDR3 has 15 residues. CDR1 is SGHRS and CDR2 is YFSETQ in the germline V gene. V was clipped by 3 bases and J by 4 bases, with 16 bases between them. The TCR was taken from a human donor in good health. Sample: Tregs from blood cultured with allogeneic cells. This chain links TRBV5-1 with TRBJ1-2, with D possibly matching TRBD1 (5 bases). In DNA form, the CDR3 reads TGCGCCAGCAGCTCGGGGCTGGCGGGGACCTATGGCTACACCTTC. Its protein product is CASSSGLAGTYGYTF.